A single TCR beta chain is shown here with its context. The data were taken from a study of shared clonotypes between healthy human individuals. From germline, CDR1 is MDHEN and CDR2 SYDVKM. Losses at the gene ends were 5 bases for V and 4 bases for J; bases not matched to a gene: 7. CDR3 size: 15 residues. The table came from immunoSEQ multiplex PCR; TCRdb's copy has only in-frame clones and leaves some out. The sample includes about 2.1 million clones, 90% to 95% of them seen just once. CD45RO-negative CD8 cells positively selected for CCR7 made up the naive population, which excluded terminally differentiated effector memory CD45RA+ cells.

V gene TRBV28 combines with J gene TRBJ1-5, with 8 bases fitting TRBD1. This TCR was recovered from a man between 18 and 35 years old in good health. Some clones in this sample may be carry-over from other donors' samples. The source material was naive CD8+ T cells from PBMCs. This chain's CDR3 is CASSPRTGFNQPQHF. The CDR3 region has the DNA TGTGCCAGCAGTCCTAGGACAGGGTTTAATCAGCCCCAGCATTTT.